These 23 T cell receptor beta chains were sequenced from one sample in a study of blood T cell repertoires in COVID-19. Only in-frame clones appear in the TCRdb table, and some are missing; sequencing was by immunoSEQ multiplex PCR. The sample yields 150,000 to 200,000 clones, about 88% seen once. Sequencing input: peripheral blood. These TCRs come from a woman in her twenties or thirties with active or convalescent COVID-19.

The CDR3 DNA sequence: TGTGCCAGCTCACCCCCGTTAGCCCACTATGGCTACACCTTC. Amino acid sequence: CASSPPLAHYGYTF. The chain uses TRBV18 and TRBJ1-2; D ambiguous. Germline V gene lookup returns CDR1 KGHSH and CDR2 LQKENI. The CDR3 has 14 amino acids. The V gene lost 3 bases and the J gene lost 3 bases, with 11 bases spanning the gap.

The genes are TRBV11-1 and TRBJ1-1; D gene uncertain. Germline CDR1 is SGHAT and CDR2 is FQDESV (reference sequence). V was shortened by 6 bases and J by 7 bases, with 9 bases between the two germline ends. The CDR3 is 11 residues long. The CDR3 loop reads CASRGGFEAFF. The CDR3 region has the DNA TGTGCCAGCAGAGGAGGCTTTGAAGCTTTCTTT.

The V gene is TRBV29-1, the J gene TRBJ2-5; tentative D call: TRBD1 (6 bases). The V end was cut by 5 bases, the J end by 3 bases, with 16 bases between. The germline CDR1 and CDR2 sequences are SQVTM and ANQGSEA. This CDR3 spans 14 amino acids. Written as DNA, the CDR3 is TGCAGCGTTCCTTGGACAGAGAACGAAGAGACCCAGTACTTC. This gives the protein CSVPWTENEETQYF.

The CDR3 loop is CASSSRDRGLFSSYGYTF. The CDR3 bases are TGTGCCAGCAGCTCCCGGGACAGGGGGCTATTTTCGAGCTATGGCTACACCTTC. The rearrangement joins TRBV5-6 to TRBJ1-2; 12 nucleotides match TRBD1. The CDR3 is 18 amino acids. The trim removed 3 bases at V and 4 bases at J, leaving 13 bases unmatched. Per the germline V gene, CDR1 is SGHDT and CDR2 is YYEEEE.

The chain combines TRBV5-1 with TRBJ2-7, with 7 positions matching TRBD1. CDR3 length equals 15 residues. Germline V CDR1 and CDR2: SGHRS, YFSETQ. The junction had 11 bases not matched to a gene; V was cut back by 5 bases and J by 3 bases. DNA of the CDR3: TGCGCCAGCAGTGGGATCACCGGGACAGTCTACGAGCAGTACTTC. It translates to CASSGITGTVYEQYF.

The rearrangement links TRBV6-5 to TRBJ1-1; no clear D gene. V lost 0 bases, J lost 11 bases, and 16 bases lay in between. This CDR3 is built from 14 residues. The V gene's germline CDR1 is MNHEY and CDR2 SVGAGI. The CDR3 coding sequence is TGTGCCAGCAGTTACTCGGGCAGATCGAATGTTGCTTTCTTT. It yields the protein CASSYSGRSNVAFF.

The chain recombines TRBV5-1 with TRBJ2-1; TRBD2 agrees at 10 bases. V was clipped by 7 bases and J by 9 bases; unmatched bases: 7. This CDR3 has 13 residues. Germline CDR1 and CDR2: SGHRS and YFSETQ. CDR3 sequence (DNA): TGCGCCAGCGTCCCTAGCGGGAGTACTGAGCAGTTCTTC. Residues: CASVPSGSTEQFF.

This clone has just a few counts. The chain joins TRBV5-5 to TRBJ1-1; possibly TRBD1 for D (5 bases). Germline CDR1 reads SGHKS; CDR2 reads YYEKEE (reference sequence). This CDR3 is built from 13 residues. Deletions cut 4 bases from V and 2 bases from J, with 9 bases between. The DNA for the CDR3 is TGTGCCAGCAGCGGGGGGTTAAACACTGAAGCTTTCTTT. Protein product: CASSGGLNTEAFF.

About this clone: The junction departs from germline at one end; a sequencing error may be responsible. CDR3 region: CASSVSRGGISNISNYGYTF. CDR3 in DNA: TGCGCCAGCAGCGTATCCCGGGGGGGGATATCTAATATTTCTAACTATGGCTACACCTTC. The chain uses TRBV9 and TRBJ1-2; perhaps TRBD1 as D (5 bases). This CDR3 region has 20 residues. In germline, CDR1 is SGDLS, CDR2 YYNGEE.

This chain links TRBV19 with TRBJ1-2; 7 positions agree with TRBD1. The V and J ends lost 0 bases and 4 bases, in that order; junction bases with no gene match: 8. The CDR3 length is 16 residues. Germline CDR1 and CDR2: LNHDA and SQIVND (reference sequence). CDR3 protein: CASSIDPRQGGYGYTF. Written as DNA, the CDR3 is TGTGCCAGTAGTATAGATCCCCGACAGGGTGGCTATGGCTACACCTTC.

This rearrangement joins TRBV19 to TRBJ2-7; 8 nucleotides line up with TRBD1. Losses at the gene ends were 0 bases for V and 4 bases for J; bases not matched to a gene: 5. The CDR3 loop spans 15 amino acids. In germline, CDR1 is LNHDA, CDR2 SQIVND (reference sequence). This CDR3 reads CASSIEGDRSYEQYF. The CDR3 DNA is TGTGCCAGTAGTATAGAGGGGGACAGGTCGTACGAGCAGTACTTC.

This clone has just one count. The gene calls are TRBV30 and TRBJ1-4; no clear D. Germline loops: CDR1 GTSNPN, CDR2 SVGIG (reference sequence). There are 14 residues in the CDR3. With 3 bases removed from V and 7 bases from J, the gap between germline ends came to 15 bases. The CDR3 DNA is TGTGCCTGGAGCCAAGACTTAGAGGGTGAAAAACTGTTTTTT. It encodes CAWSQDLEGEKLFF.

V and J are TRBV7-9 and TRBJ1-2; weak D call: TRBD1 (6 bases). The CDR3 extends over 14 amino acids. Germline CDR1 reads SEHNR; CDR2 reads FQNEAQ (reference sequence). Deletions cut 5 bases from V and 3 bases from J, with 13 bases between. The CDR3 region is CASSEQGIDYGYTF. The CDR3 bases are TGTGCCAGCAGCGAGCAGGGGATCGACTATGGCTACACCTTC.

The V and J genes are TRBV7-8 and TRBJ1-3, with 7 bases lining up with TRBD1. Losses at the gene ends were 4 bases for V and 0 bases for J; bases not matched to a gene: 3. Germline V lookup: CDR1 SGHVS, CDR2 FQNEAQ. The CDR3 totals 15 residues. CDR3 in DNA: TGTGCCAGCAGCTCGGGACAGAACTCTGGAAACACCATATATTTT. Translation gives CASSSGQNSGNTIYF.

The V gene is TRBV11-2, the J gene TRBJ1-4; the match to TRBD1 covers 7 bases. The CDR3 consists of 15 residues. Trimming took 5 bases from V and 1 from J; bases not matched to a gene: 4. Germline V gene sequence: CDR1 SGHAT, CDR2 FQNNGV. CDR3 residues: CASSGYRGTNEKLFF. CDR3 DNA sequence: TGTGCCAGCAGCGGATACAGGGGAACTAATGAAAAACTGTTTTTT.

Details on this clone: Since a much larger clone is just one base distant, this may be a read error. The chain joins TRBV5-5 to TRBJ2-7; TRBD2 agrees at 11 bases. Trimming took 1 base from V and 3 from J; bases not matched to a gene: 0. CDR3 size: 14 residues. The germline CDR1 and CDR2 sequences are SGHKS and YYEKEE (reference sequence). The CDR3 DNA reads TGTGCCAGCAGCTTGACTAGCGGGAGCTACGAGCAGTACTTC. Translating it yields CASSLTSGSYEQYF.

This sequence joins TRBV19 and TRBJ1-1; D is uncertain. The length of the CDR3 is 11 residues. The germline gives CDR1 LNHDA, CDR2 SQIVND (reference sequence). Trimming took 3 bases from V and 7 from J, leaving 6 bases between them. The CDR3 reads CASSMSYEAFF. In nucleotides, the CDR3 is TGTGCCAGTAGTATGAGTTATGAAGCTTTCTTT.

V and J are TRBV18 and TRBJ1-6, with D maybe TRBD1 (5 bases). Germline V gene lookup returns CDR1 KGHSH and CDR2 LQKENI. The CDR3 has 14 amino acids. Trimming pared 8 bases from V and 7 bases from J, leaving 15 bases between. The DNA of the CDR3 is TGTGCCAGCCGAATAGGGGAAGAGAATTCACCCCTCCACTTT. Translation: CASRIGEENSPLHF.

This chain uses TRBV28 with TRBJ1-5; the D is unclear. The CDR3 is 13 residues long. V was clipped by 2 bases and J by 1 base, with 3 bases between them. Germline lookup yields CDR1 MDHEN and CDR2 SYDVKM. CDR3 nucleotides: TGTGCCAGCAGTTTAGTAAGCAATCAGCCCCAGCATTTT. Translation gives CASSLVSNQPQHF.

The chain combines TRBV11-3 with TRBJ2-2; D possibly corresponds to TRBD1 (5 bases). Germline V gene data show CDR1 as SGHNT and CDR2 as YENEEA. CDR3 size: 15 residues. With 5 bases removed from V and 7 bases from J, the gap between germline ends came to 17 bases. The CDR3 sequence: CASSPRLGDGGELFF. As DNA, the CDR3 is TGTGCCAGCAGCCCCCGCCTAGGGGATGGCGGGGAGCTGTTTTTT.

This chain connects TRBV19 to TRBJ1-1, with 8 bases fitting TRBD1. The germline gives CDR1 LNHDA, CDR2 SQIVND (reference sequence). Trimming cost V 7 bases and J 1 base; bases outside gene matches: 11. The CDR3 extends over 16 amino acids. Here the CDR3 reads CASKQGRDRTNTEAFF. For the CDR3, the DNA is TGTGCCAGTAAACAGGGCCGGGACAGGACGAACACTGAAGCTTTCTTT.

The gene calls are TRBV19 and TRBJ1-1, with 7 bases lining up with TRBD1. This CDR3 contains 12 residues. J gave up 4 bases and V 6 bases, and 2 bases lay outside the gene matches. Per the germline V gene, CDR1 is LNHDA and CDR2 is SQIVND (reference sequence). The CDR3 here is CASRQGGTEAFF. For the CDR3, the DNA is TGTGCCAGTAGGCAGGGGGGCACTGAAGCTTTCTTT.

The chain couples TRBV25-1 to TRBJ2-7; TRBD1 might be the D (6 bases). Trimming removed 4 bases from V and 2 bases from J, with 12 bases in between. Germline lookup yields CDR1 MGHDK and CDR2 SYGVNS. The CDR3 length is 14 residues. CDR3 bases: TGTGCCAGCAGTGTCACCGAGGGGGCCTACGAGCAGTACTTC. Residues: CASSVTEGAYEQYF.